The sequence of this T cell receptor (beta chain) was determined in a study of T cell changes during pregnancy in multiple sclerosis (dated by TCRdb to the late 2010s). In the study overall: Changes in the T cell repertoire over the course of pregnancy were examined in this study in women with multiple sclerosis.

The CDR3 has 13 amino acids, counting the end cysteine and phenylalanine. Of all the DNA, just the CDR3 is kept, 39 bases in frame from base 1. The V end loses 6 bases and the J end loses 4 bases, and a stretch of 12 bases separates them. The CDR1 and CDR2 encoded by the germline V gene are MGHRA and YSYEKL. This clone was observed a handful of times. Its antigen target is currently unknown. Per-base qualities were not stored, and no clone one base away is much larger. Library method: the immunoSEQ multiplex PCR assay. TCRdb holds this immuneACCESS table with in-frame rearrangements only. Some clones are missing; in checked studies, unresolved V genes explain under half, and the rest has no known cause. The sample table records roughly 56,000 clones; approximately 86% of these occur just once. The ten largest make up 1.5% to 2% of the sample.

The chain joins TRBV4-1 to TRBJ1-1; the D gene is unclear. This receptor was taken from a female donor with multiple sclerosis, enrolled in a pregnancy study. Material: peripheral blood, obtained in the first trimester of pregnancy. The DNA sequence follows: TGCGCCAGCAGACGAGTGCGGGGCACTGAAGCTTTCTTT. This sequence encodes CASRRVRGTEAFF.